These T cell receptor beta chains were read from a single sample in a study of cytomegalovirus exposure and HLA in healthy donors. The method was immunoSEQ multiplex PCR; TCRdb's version includes in-frame clones alone and lacks a portion of them. The table lists 95,000 to 150,000 clones, over 70% of them singletons, with 8.8% in the top ten. Sequencing was done on a sample of PBMCs. The receptors were gathered from a female donor in good health and CMV-seropositive. Each CDR3 is given with its conserved first and last residue. The D gene is left open where the match is weak. Some rows have no size entry. The others give once, few or many, or a class for an expanded clone.

v_call	clone_size	d_call	cdr3_length	j_call	cdr3_aa	cdr3_nt
TRBV20-1	few	.	11	TRBJ2-1	CSEGRGGEQFF	TGCAGTGAAGGACGAGGGGGTGAGCAGTTCTTC
TRBV7-8	.	TRBD2	15	TRBJ2-3	CASSGVGGGTDTQYF	TGTGCCAGCAGTGGGGTTGGGGGGGGGACAGATACGCAGTATTTT
TRBV7-9	.	.	13	TRBJ1-1	CSSSLGGGTEAFF	TGTTCCAGCAGCTTAGGAGGCGGGACTGAAGCTTTCTTT
TRBV7-2	.	.	14	TRBJ2-3	CASSQTTSTDTQYF	TGTGCCAGCAGCCAAACCACTAGCACAGATACGCAGTATTTT
TRBV28	.	TRBD1	14	TRBJ2-7	CASRRYRGLYEQYF	TGTGCCAGCAGACGCTACAGGGGCTTGTACGAGCAGTACTTC
TRBV7-8	.	TRBD1	14	TRBJ1-5	CASSWGQGDQPQHF	TGTGCCAGCAGCTGGGGACAGGGGGATCAGCCCCAGCATTTT
TRBV9	.	.	15	TRBJ2-3	CASSRADSRTDTQYF	TGTGCCAGCAGTCGAGCGGATTCCCGCACAGATACGCAGTATTTT
TRBV7-2	.	.	13	TRBJ1-4	CASSLGLNEKLFF	TGTGCCAGCAGCTTAGGACTAAATGAAAAACTGTTTTTT
TRBV28	.	.	13	TRBJ1-5	CASMVQQNQPQHF	TGTGCCAGCATGGTACAGCAGAATCAGCCCCAGCATTTT
TRBV5-4	.	TRBD1	14	TRBJ1-2	CASSSPGGNYGYTF	TGTGCCAGCAGCTCCCCAGGGGGCAACTATGGCTACACCTTC
TRBV11-3	.	.	12	TRBJ1-1	CASSLGETEAFF	TGTGCCAGCAGCCTCGGTGAAACTGAAGCTTTCTTT
TRBV5-4	.	.	16	TRBJ1-6	CASSLRHSSYNSPLHF	TGTGCCAGCAGCTTGCGGCACAGCTCCTATAATTCACCCCTCCACTTT
TRBV10-2	.	TRBD1	18	TRBJ2-5	CASSKGLRTGGTQETQYF	TGCGCCAGCAGTAAGGGCTTAAGGACAGGGGGGACCCAAGAGACCCAGTACTTC
TRBV10-1	once	TRBD2	15	TRBJ2-2	CASSETSGSSGELFF	TGCGCCAGCAGTGAAACTAGCGGGTCTTCCGGGGAGCTGTTTTTT
TRBV25-1	few	TRBD2	14	TRBJ2-1	CASSDLAEYNEQFF	TGTGCCAGCAGTGATCTAGCGGAGTACAATGAGCAGTTCTTC
TRBV5-4	once	TRBD2	17	TRBJ2-1	CASSPSGGQTLNNEQFF	TGTGCCAGCAGCCCGAGCGGGGGCCAGACATTAAACAATGAGCAGTTCTTC
TRBV7-2	.	TRBD1	13	TRBJ2-7	CASSPGQGYEQYF	TGTGCCAGCAGCCCTGGACAGGGATACGAGCAGTACTTC
TRBV6-5	.	TRBD1	14	TRBJ1-2	CASSYSDRGSGYTF	TGTGCCAGCAGTTACTCCGACAGGGGGTCTGGCTACACCTTC
TRBV27	.	.	14	TRBJ2-7	CASGPDRISYEQYF	TGTGCCAGCGGCCCGGACAGAATCTCCTACGAGCAGTACTTC
TRBV5-1	.	TRBD2	16	TRBJ2-3	CASSLGLAGGPGTQYF	TGCGCCAGCAGCCTCGGACTAGCGGGGGGGCCCGGGACGCAGTATTTT
TRBV27	.	TRBD1	15	TRBJ1-5	CASSLGTGMFQPQHF	TGTGCCAGCAGTTTGGGGACAGGGATGTTTCAGCCCCAGCATTTT
TRBV27	.	.	14	TRBJ2-7	CASSPRPNPYEQYF	TGTGCCAGCAGTCCTAGACCAAACCCCTACGAGCAGTACTTC
TRBV18	.	TRBD2	16	TRBJ2-5	CASSQTGTSGQETQYF	TGTGCCAGCTCACAGACCGGGACTAGCGGACAAGAGACCCAGTACTTC
TRBV5-1	.	TRBD2	18	TRBJ2-2	CASSLSAGGLPNTGELFF	TGCGCCAGCAGCTTGAGTGCGGGGGGGCTACCGAACACCGGGGAGCTGTTTTTT
TRBV7-9	.	.	14	TRBJ2-2	CASSFKRNTGELFF	TGTGCCAGCAGCTTCAAGCGGAACACCGGGGAGCTGTTTTTT
TRBV5-1	.	TRBD1	15	TRBJ1-6	CASSLAGTGRSPLHF	TGCGCCAGCAGCTTGGCAGGGACAGGGAGATCACCCCTCCACTTT
TRBV30	.	.	13	TRBJ1-5	CAWSVRNGGPQHF	TGTGCCTGGAGTGTACGGAACGGGGGGCCCCAGCATTTT
TRBV4-2	once	.	16	TRBJ1-5	CASSQDGTVGNQPQHF	TGTGCCAGCAGCCAAGATGGCACAGTCGGCAATCAGCCCCAGCATTTT
TRBV29-1	.	.	13	TRBJ2-1	CSVEGWQGNEQFF	TGCAGCGTTGAAGGCTGGCAGGGCAATGAGCAGTTCTTC
TRBV19	few	TRBD1	15	TRBJ1-1	CASSDGQGAQDEAFF	TGTGCCAGTAGTGACGGACAGGGGGCGCAGGATGAAGCTTTCTTT
TRBV5-1	.	.	14	TRBJ1-1	CASSLDWAATEAFF	TGCGCCAGCAGCTTGGACTGGGCTGCGACTGAAGCTTTCTTT
TRBV4-1	.	TRBD2	17	TRBJ2-1	CASSPSRSGTRNNEQFF	TGCGCCAGCAGCCCTTCTCGTTCCGGGACTAGAAACAATGAGCAGTTCTTC
TRBV2	.	.	13	TRBJ1-2	CDSRRQANYGYTF	TGTGACTCAAGAAGACAGGCAAACTATGGCTACACCTTC
TRBV5-1	few	TRBD1	13	TRBJ1-1	CASWGQPNTEAFF	TGCGCCAGCTGGGGACAGCCGAACACTGAAGCTTTCTTT
TRBV7-8	.	TRBD2	16	TRBJ2-7	CASSQAGGSGGYEQYF	TGTGCCAGCAGCCAGGCCGGTGGTAGCGGGGGCTACGAGCAGTACTTC
TRBV6-1	once	.	13	TRBJ1-2	CASSVSGDYGYTF	TGTGCCAGCAGTGTAAGCGGCGACTATGGCTACACCTTC
TRBV10-3	few	.	15	TRBJ1-5	CAISKGVYSNQPQHF	TGTGCCATCAGCAAGGGAGTCTATAGCAATCAGCCCCAGCATTTT
TRBV7-7	once	TRBD1	13	TRBJ1-5	CASSRDRHQPQHF	TGTGCTAGCAGCAGGGACAGGCATCAGCCCCAGCATTTT
TRBV18	.	.	15	TRBJ2-7	CASSDGWGRDYEQYF	TGTGCCAGCTCAGACGGATGGGGCCGCGACTACGAGCAGTACTTC
TRBV5-1	.	TRBD2	15	TRBJ2-1	CASSLGLAGAGEQFF	TGCGCCAGCAGCTTGGGCCTAGCGGGGGCCGGTGAGCAGTTCTTC
TRBV10-1	.	.	13	TRBJ1-1	CASSQQANTEAFF	TGCGCCAGCAGTCAACAGGCGAACACTGAAGCTTTCTTT